The 14 T cell receptor beta chains reported below all come from one sample, sequenced in a study of blood T cell repertoires in COVID-19. The assay was immunoSEQ multiplex PCR, and TCRdb's table has in-frame clones only and misses some. In the table there are some 140,000 clones, roughly 84% of which are singletons. Input material: peripheral blood. The receptors were gathered from a man aged 60-69 years with COVID-19, enrolled during active disease.

The genes are TRBV7-2 and TRBJ1-5, with 8 bases aligning to TRBD1. After removal of 4 bases from V and 1 base from J, the junction contained 9 bases not matched to a gene. The CDR3 is 17 residues long. Germline loops: CDR1 SGHTA, CDR2 FQGNSA. CDR3 protein: CASSSGQGVGSNQPQHF. CDR3 DNA sequence: TGTGCCAGCAGCTCTGGACAGGGTGTGGGGAGCAATCAGCCCCAGCATTTT.

The J gene is TRBJ2-2, the V gene TRBV7-6, with a tentative D call TRBD1 (5 bases). This CDR3 region has 17 residues. Trimming took off 2 bases at V and 2 bases at J, with 15 bases between the two ends. Germline CDR1 SGHVS, CDR2 FNYEAQ. In DNA, the CDR3 is TGTGCCAGCAGCTTAAGTTCAGGGTTAGCAAACACCGGGGAGCTGTTTTTT. This encodes CASSLSSGLANTGELFF.

The rearrangement links TRBV6-1 to TRBJ2-3; D unclear. The CDR3 totals 13 residues. Germline assignment: CDR1 MNHNS and CDR2 SASEGT. V was trimmed by 2 bases and J by 5 bases, leaving 8 bases between them. The CDR3 DNA follows: TGTGCCAGCAGTGAAATCCGCGGAGATACGCAGTATTTT. It codes for CASSEIRGDTQYF.

CDR3 sequence (DNA): TGTGCCAGCAGTTACCAGGGGCAGGGGGCACAGTATAGCAATCAGCCCCAGCATTTT. As protein: CASSYQGQGAQYSNQPQHF. The rearrangement links TRBV6-2 or TRBV6-3 to TRBJ1-5; 8 bases are shared with TRBD1. Germline CDR1 and CDR2: MNHEY and SVGEGT. The CDR3 totals 19 residues. V lost 2 bases and J lost 0; bases outside the gene matches: 12.

This clone was counted a few times. The chain recombines TRBV29-1 with TRBJ2-3, with 9 bases identical to TRBD1. The germline V gene encodes CDR1 SQVTM and CDR2 ANQGSEA. The CDR3 loop spans 12 amino acids. V shed 5 bases and J 11 bases; nucleotides not matched to a gene: 8. The CDR3 DNA reads as TGCAGCGTTAAACCGGGACAGGGTCTGCAGTATTTT. It translates to CSVKPGQGLQYF.

The rearrangement links TRBV9 to TRBJ2-4; D is perhaps TRBD2 (6 bases). This CDR3 spans 14 amino acids. Germline loops: CDR1 SGDLS, CDR2 YYNGEE. V gave up 2 bases and J gave up 2 bases, with 8 bases separating them. CDR3: CASSVGGPKNIQYF. The DNA of the CDR3 is TGTGCCAGCAGCGTCGGAGGGCCCAAAAACATTCAGTACTTC.

The chain carries TRBV9 and TRBJ1-1, with D possibly being TRBD1 (5 bases). Trimming took off 0 bases at V and 3 bases at J, with 18 bases between the two ends. This CDR3 contains 17 residues. Germline V lookup: CDR1 SGDLS, CDR2 YYNGEE. Here the CDR3 DNA reads TGTGCCAGCAGCGTAGCTGGTGAGGGGAGGGTTGACACTGAAGCTTTCTTT. This sequence encodes CASSVAGEGRVDTEAFF.

The chain employs TRBV19 and TRBJ1-1, with 9 bases that match TRBD1. This CDR3 spans 14 amino acids. V lost 6 bases to trimming and J lost 3 bases; unmatched junction nucleotides: 5. CDR1 and CDR2 from the germline V gene are LNHDA and SQIVND (reference sequence). CDR3 in DNA: TGTGCCAGTAGCCCGGGACAGGGAGACACTGAAGCTTTCTTT. Its translation: CASSPGQGDTEAFF.

This clone occurred a few times. This sequence joins TRBV7-2 and TRBJ2-7, with 9 bases fitting TRBD2. In germline, CDR1 is SGHTA, CDR2 FQGNSA. V lost 4 bases and J lost 2; bases outside the gene matches: 9. CDR3 size: 16 residues. The CDR3 coding sequence is TGTGCCAGCAGCTCCGCGACGACTAGCGGAACCTACGAGCAGTACTTC. It codes for CASSSATTSGTYEQYF.

The rearrangement links TRBV6-5 to TRBJ2-2; no clear D gene. Germline assignment: CDR1 MNHEY and CDR2 SVGAGI. V shed 6 bases and J shed 1 base, with 6 bases lying between them. This CDR3 spans 13 amino acids. The CDR3 DNA reads as TGTGCCAGCAGGCCACAGAACACCGGGGAGCTGTTTTTT. Translation gives CASRPQNTGELFF.

The rearrangement joins TRBV27 to TRBJ2-5; TRBD2 might be the D (5 bases). CDR3 size: 14 residues. Germline CDR1 and CDR2: MNHEY and SMNVEV (reference sequence). The ends were cut back, 3 bases at V and 2 bases at J, with 10 bases in the middle. CDR3 protein: CASSFSGSQETQYF. The CDR3, as DNA: TGTGCCAGCAGTTTCAGCGGCAGTCAAGAGACCCAGTACTTC.

V usage is TRBV6-6 and J usage is TRBJ1-2, with D possibly being TRBD1 (5 bases). This CDR3 has 15 amino acids. Germline-derived CDR1 and CDR2 are MNHNY and SVGAGI (reference sequence). The ends were cut back, 0 bases at V and 1 base at J, with 9 bases in the middle. CDR3 DNA: TGTGCCAGCAGTTACTCGGGGCAGATTAACTATGGCTACACCTTC. Its protein is CASSYSGQINYGYTF.

The chain uses TRBV6-5 and TRBJ2-3; unclear D gene. The CDR3 length is 13 residues. Germline loops: CDR1 MNHEY, CDR2 SVGAGI. Between the trimmed V and J ends, which lost 2 bases and 5 bases, there was a span of 8 bases. The CDR3 is CASSYTVRDTQYF. For the CDR3, the DNA is TGTGCCAGCAGTTACACGGTTCGAGATACGCAGTATTTT.

This chain links TRBV18 with TRBJ1-3; tentatively, D is TRBD1 (6 bases). V lost 3 bases, J lost 5 bases, and 23 bases lay in between. The CDR3 runs to 18 residues. Germline-derived CDR1 and CDR2 are KGHSH and LQKENI. The CDR3 DNA reads TGTGCCAGCTCACCGCACCCTCCGGCGGGGGCAAATAGAAACACCATATATTTT. Residues: CASSPHPPAGANRNTIYF.